This TCR beta chain was observed in a study of shared clonotypes between healthy human individuals (TCRdb year 2020). Context from the whole study: The cohort comprised a couple of women and a few men aged 18 to 49 years. To estimate repertoire size and how much clonotypes are shared between individuals, the study performed deep sequencing of blood TCR repertoires from roughly five healthy adults. Different laboratories and diverse techniques were used to prepare libraries and sequence TCR repertoires, to increase sequencing depth and limit assay-specific biases. For each donor, CD4 naive and CD4 memory were each given three plates, CD8 naive was given two plates, and CD8 memory was given one plate. Per donor, leukapheresis produced somewhere between about 0.94 and 9 billion PBMCs.

The donors were healthy, HIV-negative adults who had no recently reported acute infections or vaccinations. Only Caucasian adults living in Nashville, Tennessee, USA were represented among the donors. CD4+ T cells were enriched by magnetic negative selection, after which naive cells were positively selected on CD45RA and the negative fraction was taken as the memory subset. Blood was collected by leukapheresis, and PBMCs were isolated by Ficoll-Histopaque density gradient centrifugation and then cryopreserved in liquid nitrogen vapor phase. Purity and quantity of every magnetically sorted T cell population were checked by analytical flow cytometry. From each sorted fraction, genomic DNA was isolated and quantified by UV absorbance on a Nanodrop 2000c. Beyond this particular receptor, the publication reports: Sampling was restricted to blood, and TCR repertoires in tissues likely differ from the TCR repertoires found in blood. Pairwise subsampling led to the expectation that sequencing depth would affect the degree of clonotype sharing among donors. Compared with non-shared clonotypes, the clonotypes found in all four sorted-subset donors had higher generation probabilities. About 5% of naive CD4, around 3.6% of naive CD8, 2.3% of memory CD4, and over 0.35% of memory CD8 clonotypes were shared across a handful of donors. Larger estimated clonotype richness was generally found for naive subsets than for memory subsets. The small number of donors limited the genetic and exposure-history diversity represented. Incomplete sequencing was indicated by rarefaction of sorted-subset datasets, despite the large sequencing depth.

In regard to this clone: Its antigen is still unknown. No qualities accompany the bases; no much larger clone lies one base away.

TCR CDR3 regions were amplified from genomic DNA by multiplex PCR using the deep immunoSEQ assay. Extracted genomic DNA from each cell subset was spread evenly across all wells of several immunoSEQ 96-well plates, with each plate serving as a replicate. Each replicate PCR for sorted subsets received roughly 0.2 ug genomic DNA, equal to 28,000 or so T cell genomes. The purified libraries were quantified using a Qubit 3.0 fluorometer, sized with a Bioanalyzer 2100, and then quantified again using the KAPA Library Quantification kit. Every immunoSEQ 96-well plate was sequenced on a separate single-read 150-cycle Illumina NextSeq 550 flow cell. The study's own analysis went as follows. The immunoSEQ output contained only junctional sequences without quality scores, so filtering could not match that applied to full-length reads. Sequences were annotated with PyIR, a Python wrapper for IgBLAST v1.9, and V/J genes and CDR3 were assigned using IMGT germline references. Reads were removed for weak V/J assignments (E-value above 1e-6), missing CDR3, stop codons, out-of-frame junctions, or ambiguous translated residues. V3J clonotypes were defined by identical inferred V gene, J gene, and CDR3 amino acid sequence. Percentage overlap between repertoires was computed as shared unique clonotypes divided by the size of the smaller repertoire. Three approaches were used to assess repertoire richness: RTK rarefaction, the Chao1 estimator, and Recon v2.1 estimates of unobserved clonotypes. Generation probabilities were computed with OLGA for all TCRbeta clonotypes obtained by the gDNA method from several donors. The table was pulled from immuneACCESS by TCRdb, which kept in-frame rearrangements only. Such tables lose some clones; where checked, under half of the loss comes from unresolved V genes, and the rest has no known cause. V and J calls and clone size are copied from that table; D and trimming were computed from the DNA. The sample table records hundreds of thousands of clones; 72% of these occur just once. The ten top clones hold 1.5% to 2% of the sample.

This receptor was identified in a young woman in good health. Sequenced: memory CD4+ T cells sorted from blood. The cell subset or site label, read with the paper, signifies: CD45RA-negative fraction.

CDR3 protein: CASSKQGSGNTIYF. In nucleotides, the sequence is TGTGCCAGCAGTAAACAGGGATCTGGAAACACCATATATTTT. Recombination linked TRBV6-1 to TRBJ1-3; TRBD1 is possibly the D segment (6 matching bases). CDR1 and CDR2 are drawn from the germline V gene: MNHNS, SASEGT. The CDR3 spans 14 residues, from the cysteine through the phenylalanine. Only the CDR3 part of the read is kept: 42 bases, read in frame from the first base. V drops 5 bases and J drops 1 base, leaving 9 bases in between.